This TCR beta chain comes out of a study of OX40 agonist ivuxolimab in advanced cancers. Sequencing used immunoSEQ multiplex PCR; TCRdb keeps in-frame clones, though not all of them. The data contain some 16,000 clones, 75% to 85% of them singletons. Trimming left V 1 base short and J 0 bases short, with 11 bases between. Germline CDR1 reads ENHRY; CDR2 reads SYGVKD. The CDR3 has 16 amino acids. The rearrangement links TRBV10-3 to TRBJ2-3; D is possibly TRBD1 (6 bases). The specimen comprised CD4+ or CD8+ T cells sorted from blood, sampled in a trial of the OX40 agonist ivuxolimab. The receptor comes from an adult with an advanced solid tumor such as melanoma, head and neck, liver or kidney cancer. CDR3 DNA: TGTGCCATCAGTGAGTTGTCAGGGGACAGCACAGATACGCAGTATTTT. Translation gives CAISELSGDSTDTQYF.